These 18 T cell receptor beta chains originate from one sample sequenced in a study (dated by TCRdb to the mid-2010s). The method behind the library was RT-PCR. The run used an Illumina MiSeq. TCRdb ran its own pipeline on the public reads, namely fastp trimming at Q25 and MiXCR clone calling, and kept in-frame beta chains. One record per CDR3 amino acid sequence lists the most common genes and DNA. The sample table contains about 680,000 distinct CDR3 sequences; only one count was recorded for 12% to 15% of them. The top ten hold 3% to 4.5% of the sample. Sequencing input: memory CD4+ T cells from blood. The receptors were gathered from a female donor in good health, serving as a healthy control.

This chain links TRBV6-6 with TRBJ2-4, with a possible D match to TRBD2 (5 bases). Germline CDR1 is MNHNY and CDR2 is SVGAGI (reference sequence). The germline V and J ends were trimmed by 4 bases and 3 bases, with 16 bases remaining between them. There are 16 residues in the CDR3. The CDR3 region has the DNA TGTGCCAGCAGTTCCCATGCGGACTTCGACAAAAACATTCAGTACTTC. Protein: CASSSHADFDKNIQYF.

The chain combines TRBV5-1 with TRBJ2-4, with a tentative D call TRBD1 (5 bases). The CDR3 is made up of 18 amino acids. CDR1 is SGHRS, CDR2 YFSETQ, per germline. Trimming shortened V by 0 bases and J by 4 bases, and 20 bases separated the two germline ends. CDR3 region: CASSLVVILLAGKNIQYF. CDR3 in DNA: TGCGCCAGCAGCTTGGTAGTAATTCTATTAGCAGGGAAAAACATTCAGTACTTC.

The J gene is TRBJ1-1, the V gene TRBV5-5; tentative D call: TRBD1 (6 bases). Deletions cut 2 bases from V and 6 bases from J, with 8 bases between. There are 12 residues in the CDR3. Per the germline V gene, CDR1 is SGHKS and CDR2 is YYEKEE (reference sequence). The CDR3 is CASSFGGPEAFF. The CDR3 DNA reads as TGTGCCAGCAGCTTCGGGGGCCCTGAAGCTTTCTTT.

This clonotype has just a few counts. This chain links TRBV4-3 with TRBJ2-6; no definite D call. Germline CDR1 LGHNA, CDR2 YSLEER. This CDR3 is built from 17 residues. V dropped 3 bases and J dropped 2 bases, with 14 bases sitting between them. CDR3 sequence (DNA): TGCGCCAGCAGCCAGAGAAGCCCCTCCGCTGGGGCCAACGTCCTGACTTTC. Translated: CASSQRSPSAGANVLTF.

The chain links TRBV20-1 to TRBJ2-3; TRBD2 agrees at 13 bases. The CDR3 extends over 15 amino acids. Trimming removed 5 bases from V and 1 base from J; junction bases left unmatched: 3. Germline CDR1 and CDR2: DFQATT and SNEGSKA (reference sequence). The CDR3 DNA follows: TGCAGTGCTGGGACTAGCGGGGCCCGCACAGATACGCAGTATTTT. Amino acids: CSAGTSGARTDTQYF.

This clonotype appeared a few times. J is TRBJ2-7 and V is TRBV20-1; no firm D call. Germline V lookup: CDR1 DFQATT, CDR2 SNEGSKA (reference sequence). Trimming removed 1 base from V and 5 bases from J, with 3 bases in between. The CDR3 sequence is 10 residues long. The CDR3 DNA sequence: TGCAGTGCTAGAGTTCACGAGCAGTACTTC. It specifies CSARVHEQYF.

CDR3 in DNA: TGTGCCAGCAGCACCCCCCGAGGGACCCAGTACTTC. Protein: CASSTPRGTQYF. V is TRBV7-2 and J is TRBJ2-5, with D uncertain. The CDR3 is 12 amino acids. CDR1 is SGHTA, CDR2 FQGNSA, per germline. Trimming stripped 5 bases from V and 7 bases from J, with 11 bases between.

This clonotype was picked up a small number of times. The chain is built from TRBV12-3 or TRBV12-4 and TRBJ2-2; 9 bases fit TRBD2. The CDR3 is made up of 13 amino acids. Trimming took 6 bases from V and 8 from J; bases not matched to a gene: 4. CDR3 sequence (DNA): TGTGCCAGCAGCCGCGGGGGGGTAGGGGAGCTGTTTTTT. As protein: CASSRGGVGELFF.

This clonotype was recorded at least ten times. This rearrangement joins TRBV20-1 to TRBJ2-3, with D possibly matching TRBD1 (6 bases). The germline V and J ends were trimmed by 4 bases and 2 bases, with 16 bases remaining between them. CDR3 length equals 15 residues. CDR1 DFQATT and CDR2 SNEGSKA come from the germline V gene (reference sequence). The CDR3 loop reads CSATQGFPNTDTQYF. The DNA for the CDR3 is TGCAGTGCTACCCAGGGGTTTCCGAACACAGATACGCAGTATTTT.

This clonotype was observed at least ten times. V is TRBV4-2 and J is TRBJ1-1, with a possible D match to TRBD1 (5 bases). CDR3 length equals 16 residues. Germline V gene sequence: CDR1 LGHNA, CDR2 YNFKEQ. V dropped 4 bases and J dropped 1 base, with 16 bases sitting between them. The CDR3 DNA follows: TGTGCCAGCAGCCGCATCCTTGTGACAGCGAACACTGAAGCTTTCTTT. This sequence encodes CASSRILVTANTEAFF.

With respect to this clonotype: One junction end does not reproduce the germline sequence, and a read error may be involved. The rearrangement joins TRBV12-3 or TRBV12-4 to TRBJ2-7; 11 bases agree with TRBD2. The CDR3 sequence is 14 residues long. The CDR3 coding sequence is TGTGCCAGCAGATTAGCGGGAGGGGCCTACGAGCAGTACTTC. It specifies CASRLAGGAYEQYF.

This clonotype was seen a handful of times. The rearrangement joins TRBV7-2 to TRBJ2-7; D is tentatively TRBD1 or TRBD2 (5 bases each). V lost 4 bases and J lost 4, with 17 bases in between. This CDR3 is 15 amino acids long. Germline V gene lookup returns CDR1 SGHTA and CDR2 FQGNSA. CDR3 protein: CASSYGASLGYEQYF. The DNA of the CDR3 is TGTGCCAGCAGCTACGGGGCTAGTTTAGGATACGAGCAGTACTTC.

The rearrangement joins TRBV20-1 to TRBJ2-7; 7 bases agree with TRBD2. Germline trimming cut 6 bases from V and 4 bases from J; bases unmatched to any gene: 9. The CDR3 has 13 amino acids. Germline CDR1 and CDR2: DFQATT and SNEGSKA (reference sequence). The CDR3 DNA reads as TGCAGTGCGAGCCCAGCGGGATGGTACGAGCAGTACTTC. It codes for CSASPAGWYEQYF.

Only a few counts were recorded for this clonotype. At one end, the junction sequence differs from germline, possibly due to a read error. The rearrangement uses TRBV7-2 and TRBJ2-7; D may be TRBD2 (6 bases). CDR3 size: 15 residues. Germline V gene sequence: CDR1 SGHTA, CDR2 FQGNSA. The chain's CDR3 is CASSLRGGPSELYSF. CDR3 DNA: TGTGCCAGCAGCTTACGGGGCGGGCCTAGCGAATTGTATTCCTTC.

This clonotype occurred a few times. The chain carries TRBV9 and TRBJ2-3; 8 bases agree with TRBD1. Germline trimming cut 3 bases from V and 5 bases from J; bases unmatched to any gene: 5. The CDR3 extends over 14 amino acids. The germline CDR1 and CDR2 sequences are SGDLS and YYNGEE. The CDR3 is CASSATGDKDTQYF. In DNA, the CDR3 is TGTGCCAGCAGCGCGACAGGGGATAAAGATACGCAGTATTTT.

The chain recombines TRBV25-1 with TRBJ1-4; 7 nucleotides align to TRBD1. The trim removed 3 bases at V and 8 bases at J, leaving 9 bases unmatched. CDR3 size: 15 residues. Germline V gives CDR1 MGHDK, CDR2 SYGVNS. CDR3 nucleotides: TGTGCCAGCAGTGACCCCGGCAGGGGGTACGAAAAACTGTTTTTT. It encodes CASSDPGRGYEKLFF.

This clonotype showed up just a few times. The chain recombines TRBV3-1 with TRBJ1-2, with 7 bases lining up with TRBD1. This CDR3 comprises 15 residues. V trimming: 5 bases; J trimming: 9 bases; junction bases outside the gene matches: 15. Germline V gene lookup returns CDR1 LGHDT and CDR2 YNNKEL (reference sequence). Here the CDR3 reads CASSDTIRDSKSYTF. The CDR3 bases are TGTGCCAGCAGCGATACCATCCGGGACAGTAAAAGCTACACCTTC.

The chain has TRBV6-1 and TRBJ2-7, with a tentative D call TRBD2 (6 bases). This CDR3 has 13 residues. Germline CDR1 reads MNHNS; CDR2 reads SASEGT. V lost 4 bases to trimming and J lost 5 bases, with 12 bases between them. CDR3 sequence: CASSGGLIHEQYF. CDR3 nucleotide sequence: TGTGCCAGCAGTGGGGGACTGATCCACGAGCAGTACTTC.